This T cell receptor (beta chain) was observed in a study of blood T cell repertoires in COVID-19. Looking at the study overall: Acute and convalescent COVID-19 specimens originated in the United States, Italy and Spain. PBMCs, B-cell-depleted T cells, or T cells were the source of the cDNA or gDNA that made up the material.

How the authors handled the data: Estimated nucleated cell counts came from reference gene primer amplification. Data came from immunoSEQ multiplex PCR; TCRdb stores just in-frame clones and leaves some out. That table furnishes V, J and clone size, whereas the DNA furnished D and trimming. Altogether 120,000 or so clones are present, 85% to 90% being singletons, with the ten largest covering under 8%. Germline V CDR1 and CDR2: KGHDR, SFDVKD. Trimming stripped 4 bases from V and 10 bases from J, with 13 bases between. The CDR3 runs to 13 residues. The receptor was derived from a man of 80 years or more with active or convalescent COVID-19. This chain connects TRBV24-1 to TRBJ2-1, with D perhaps matching TRBD1 (6 bases). The sequencing sample was made of peripheral blood. The CDR3 loop reads CATSDRRGEEQFF. The CDR3 DNA sequence: TGTGCCACCAGTGACCGCAGGGGTGAGGAGCAGTTCTTC.